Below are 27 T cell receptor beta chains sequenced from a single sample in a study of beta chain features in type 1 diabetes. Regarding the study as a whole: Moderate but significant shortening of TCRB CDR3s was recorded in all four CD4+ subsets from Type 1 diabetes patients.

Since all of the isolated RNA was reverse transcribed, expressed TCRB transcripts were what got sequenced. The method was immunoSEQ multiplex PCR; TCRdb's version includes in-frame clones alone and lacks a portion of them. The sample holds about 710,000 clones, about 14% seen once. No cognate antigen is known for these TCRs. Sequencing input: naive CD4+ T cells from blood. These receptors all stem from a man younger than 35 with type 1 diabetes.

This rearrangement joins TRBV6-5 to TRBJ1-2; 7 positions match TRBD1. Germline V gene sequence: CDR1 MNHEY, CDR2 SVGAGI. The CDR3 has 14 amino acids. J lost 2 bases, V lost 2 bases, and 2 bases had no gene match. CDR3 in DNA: TGTGCCAGCAGTTACGACAGGGTAAACTATGGCTACACCTTC. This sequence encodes CASSYDRVNYGYTF.

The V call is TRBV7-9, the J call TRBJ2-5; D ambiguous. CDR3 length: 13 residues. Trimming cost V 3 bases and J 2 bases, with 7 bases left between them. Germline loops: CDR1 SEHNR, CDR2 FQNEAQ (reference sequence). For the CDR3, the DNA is TGTGCCAGCAGCTTTTATGGACAAGAGACCCAGTACTTC. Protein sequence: CASSFYGQETQYF.

CDR3 region: CASSSFRGNTGELFF. Here the CDR3 DNA reads TGTGCCAGCAGTTCTTTCAGGGGGAACACCGGGGAGCTGTTTTTT. The chain recombines TRBV6-1 with TRBJ2-2; D might be TRBD1 (6 bases). Germline CDR1 reads MNHNS; CDR2 reads SASEGT. Deletions cut 5 bases from V and 1 base from J, with 11 bases between. The CDR3 spans 15 residues.

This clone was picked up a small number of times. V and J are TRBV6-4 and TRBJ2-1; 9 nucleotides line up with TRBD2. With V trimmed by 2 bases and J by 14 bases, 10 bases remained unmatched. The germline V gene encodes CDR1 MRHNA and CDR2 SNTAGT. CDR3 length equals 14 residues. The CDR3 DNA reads TGTGCCAGCAGTGACACGGCTAGCGGGATTACAAAGTTCTTC. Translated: CASSDTASGITKFF.

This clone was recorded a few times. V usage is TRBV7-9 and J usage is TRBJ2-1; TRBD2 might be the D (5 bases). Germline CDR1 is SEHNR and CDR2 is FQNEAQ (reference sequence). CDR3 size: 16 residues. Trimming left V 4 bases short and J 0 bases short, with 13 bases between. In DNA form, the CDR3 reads TGTGCCAGCAGCTCGGGCCGGGGTAGCTCCTACAATGAGCAGTTCTTC. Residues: CASSSGRGSSYNEQFF.

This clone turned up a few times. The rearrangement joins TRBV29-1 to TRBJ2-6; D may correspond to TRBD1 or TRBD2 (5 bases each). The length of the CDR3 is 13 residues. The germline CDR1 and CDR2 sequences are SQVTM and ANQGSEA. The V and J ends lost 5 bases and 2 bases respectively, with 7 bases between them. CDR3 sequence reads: CSVQGAGANVLTF. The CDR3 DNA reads TGCAGCGTTCAGGGAGCTGGGGCCAACGTCCTGACTTTC. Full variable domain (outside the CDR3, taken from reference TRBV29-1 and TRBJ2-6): SAVISQKPSRDICQRGTSLTIQCQVDSQVTMMFWYRQQPGQSLTLIATANQGSEATYESGFVIDKFPISRPNLTFSTLTVSNMSPEDSSIYLCSVQGAGANVLTFGAGSRLTVL.

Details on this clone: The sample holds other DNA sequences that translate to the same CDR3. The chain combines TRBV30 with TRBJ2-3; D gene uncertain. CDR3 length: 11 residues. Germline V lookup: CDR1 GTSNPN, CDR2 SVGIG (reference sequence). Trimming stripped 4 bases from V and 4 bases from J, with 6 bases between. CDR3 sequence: CAWTGADTQYF. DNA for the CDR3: TGTGCCTGGACTGGTGCAGATACGCAGTATTTT.

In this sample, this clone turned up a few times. The CDR3 protein is CSAPTSGGFNEQFF. CDR3 coding DNA: TGCAGCGCCCCGACTAGCGGAGGGTTTAATGAGCAGTTCTTC. The chain has TRBV29-1 and TRBJ2-1; 9 nucleotides match TRBD2. The V and J ends lost 7 bases and 7 bases, in that order; junction bases with no gene match: 11. This CDR3 is 14 amino acids long. Germline V lookup: CDR1 SQVTM, CDR2 ANQGSEA.

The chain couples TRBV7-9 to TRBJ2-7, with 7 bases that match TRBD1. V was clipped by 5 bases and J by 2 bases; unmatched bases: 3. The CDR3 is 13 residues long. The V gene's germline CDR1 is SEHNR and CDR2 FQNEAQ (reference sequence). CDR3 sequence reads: CASSRGQAYEQYF. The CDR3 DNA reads TGTGCCAGCAGCCGCGGACAGGCCTACGAGCAGTACTTC.

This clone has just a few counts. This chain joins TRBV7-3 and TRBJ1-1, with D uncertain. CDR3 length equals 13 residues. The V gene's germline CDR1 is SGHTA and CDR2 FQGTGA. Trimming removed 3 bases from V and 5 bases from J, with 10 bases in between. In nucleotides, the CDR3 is TGTGCCAGCAGCTTGAATGGACGGACTGAAGCTTTCTTT. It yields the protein CASSLNGRTEAFF. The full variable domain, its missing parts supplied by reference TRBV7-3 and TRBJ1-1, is GAGVSQTPSNKVTEKGKYVELRCDPISGHTALYWYRQSLGQGPEFLIYFQGTGAADDSGLPNDRFFAVRPEGSVSTLKIQRTERGDSAVYLCASSLNGRTEAFFGQGTRLTVV.

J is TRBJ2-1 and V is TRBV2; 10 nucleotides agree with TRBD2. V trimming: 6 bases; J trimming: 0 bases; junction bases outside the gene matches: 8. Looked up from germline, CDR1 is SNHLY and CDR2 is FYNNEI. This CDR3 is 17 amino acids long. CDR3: CASRQGLAPSSYNEQFF. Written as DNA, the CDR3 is TGTGCCAGCAGGCAGGGACTAGCGCCGAGCTCCTACAATGAGCAGTTCTTC.

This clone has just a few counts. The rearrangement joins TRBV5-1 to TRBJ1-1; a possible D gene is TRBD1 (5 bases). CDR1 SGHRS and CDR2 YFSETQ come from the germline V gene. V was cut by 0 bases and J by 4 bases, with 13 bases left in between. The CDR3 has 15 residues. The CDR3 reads CASSLERGRGTEAFF. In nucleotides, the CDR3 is TGCGCCAGCAGCTTGGAGAGGGGAAGGGGCACTGAAGCTTTCTTT.

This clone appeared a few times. CDR3 in amino acids: CASSEEGASNQPQHF. The CDR3, as DNA: TGTGCCAGCAGTGAAGAGGGGGCTAGCAATCAGCCCCAGCATTTT. The chain has TRBV6-1 and TRBJ1-5; 7 nucleotides align to TRBD1. Germline-derived CDR1 and CDR2 are MNHNS and SASEGT. Losses at the gene ends were 1 base for V and 0 bases for J; bases not matched to a gene: 0. The CDR3 contains 15 residues.

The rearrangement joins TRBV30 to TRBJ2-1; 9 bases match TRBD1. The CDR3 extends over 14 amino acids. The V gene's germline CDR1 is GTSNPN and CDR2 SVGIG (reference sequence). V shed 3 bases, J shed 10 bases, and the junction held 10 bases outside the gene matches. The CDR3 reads CAWSLTGGLEEQFF. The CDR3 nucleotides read TGTGCCTGGAGCCTAACAGGGGGCCTAGAAGAGCAGTTCTTC.

For the CDR3, the DNA is TGCAGCGTTGAAGATCGGAACGAGCAGTACTTC. Protein sequence: CSVEDRNEQYF. This chain uses TRBV29-1 with TRBJ2-7; D is unclear. The V gene's germline CDR1 is SQVTM and CDR2 ANQGSEA. The V end was cut by 0 bases, the J end by 5 bases, with 5 bases between. The CDR3 is 11 residues long.

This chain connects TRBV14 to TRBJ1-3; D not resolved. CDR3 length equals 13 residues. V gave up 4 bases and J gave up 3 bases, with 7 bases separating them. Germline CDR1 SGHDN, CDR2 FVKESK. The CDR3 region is CASSPRVGNTIYF. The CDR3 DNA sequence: TGTGCCAGCAGCCCCCGCGTTGGAAACACCATATATTTT.

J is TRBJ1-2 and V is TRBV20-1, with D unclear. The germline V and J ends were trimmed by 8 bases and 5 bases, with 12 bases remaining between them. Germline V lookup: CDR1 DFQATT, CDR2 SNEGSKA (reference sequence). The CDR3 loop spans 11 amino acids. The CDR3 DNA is TGCAGTCGCCACAGCACTTATGGCTACACCTTC. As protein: CSRHSTYGYTF.

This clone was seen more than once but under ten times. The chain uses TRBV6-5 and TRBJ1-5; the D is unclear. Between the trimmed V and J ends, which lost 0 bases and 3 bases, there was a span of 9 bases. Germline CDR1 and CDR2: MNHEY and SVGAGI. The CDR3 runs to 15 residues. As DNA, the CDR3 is TGTGCCAGCAGTTACTCCGCAGCCCTCAATCAGCCCCAGCATTTT. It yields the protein CASSYSAALNQPQHF.

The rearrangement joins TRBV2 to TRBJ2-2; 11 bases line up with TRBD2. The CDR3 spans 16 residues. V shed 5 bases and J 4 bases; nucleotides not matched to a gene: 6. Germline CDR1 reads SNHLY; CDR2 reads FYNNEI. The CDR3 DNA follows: TGTGCCAGCAGTCTGTTTGGGACTAGCGGCACCGGGGAGCTGTTTTTT. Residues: CASSLFGTSGTGELFF.

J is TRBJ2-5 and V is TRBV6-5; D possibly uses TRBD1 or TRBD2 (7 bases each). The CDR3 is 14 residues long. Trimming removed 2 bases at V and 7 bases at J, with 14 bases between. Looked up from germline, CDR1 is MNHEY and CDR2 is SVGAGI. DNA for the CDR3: TGTGCCAGCAGTTACAACAGGGGAGGGGGGACCCAGTACTTC. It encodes CASSYNRGGGTQYF.

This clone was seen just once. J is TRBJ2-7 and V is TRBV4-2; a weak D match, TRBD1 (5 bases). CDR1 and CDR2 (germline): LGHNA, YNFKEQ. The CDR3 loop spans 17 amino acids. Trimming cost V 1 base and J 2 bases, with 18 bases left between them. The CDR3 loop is CASSQGSAGQLPYEQYF. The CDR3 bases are TGTGCCAGCAGCCAAGGGTCGGCTGGACAACTACCCTACGAGCAGTACTTC.

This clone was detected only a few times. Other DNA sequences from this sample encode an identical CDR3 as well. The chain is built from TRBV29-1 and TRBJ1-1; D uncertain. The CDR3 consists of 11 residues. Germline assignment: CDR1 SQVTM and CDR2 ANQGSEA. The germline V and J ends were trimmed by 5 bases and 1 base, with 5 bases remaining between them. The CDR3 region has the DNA TGCAGCGTTACCGCGAACACTGAAGCTTTCTTT. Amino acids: CSVTANTEAFF. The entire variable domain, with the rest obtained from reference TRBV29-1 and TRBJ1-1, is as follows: SAVISQKPSRDICQRGTSLTIQCQVDSQVTMMFWYRQQPGQSLTLIATANQGSEATYESGFVIDKFPISRPNLTFSTLTVSNMSPEDSSIYLCSVTANTEAFFGQGTRLTVV.

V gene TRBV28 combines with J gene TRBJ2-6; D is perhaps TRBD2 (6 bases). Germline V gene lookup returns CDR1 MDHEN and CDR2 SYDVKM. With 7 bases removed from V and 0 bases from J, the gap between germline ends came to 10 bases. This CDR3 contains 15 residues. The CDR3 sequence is CASTGVSSGANVLTF. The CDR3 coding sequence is TGTGCCAGCACGGGAGTTAGCTCTGGGGCCAACGTCCTGACTTTC.

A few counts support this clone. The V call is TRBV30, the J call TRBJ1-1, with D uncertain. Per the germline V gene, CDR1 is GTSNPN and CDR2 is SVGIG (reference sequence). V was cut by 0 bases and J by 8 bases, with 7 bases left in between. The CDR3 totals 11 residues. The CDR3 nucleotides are TGTGCCTGGAGTGTAAGTGGGGAAGCTTTCTTT. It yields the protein CAWSVSGEAFF. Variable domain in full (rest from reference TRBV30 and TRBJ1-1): SQTIHQWPATLVQPVGSPLSLECTVEGTSNPNLYWYRQAAGRGLQLLFYSVGIGQISSEVPQNLSASRPQDRQFILSSKKLLLSDSGFYLCAWSVSGEAFFGQGTRLTVV.

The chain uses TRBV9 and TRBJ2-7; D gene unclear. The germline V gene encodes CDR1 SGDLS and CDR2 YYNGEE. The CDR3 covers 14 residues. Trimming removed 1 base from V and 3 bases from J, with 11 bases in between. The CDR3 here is CASSVRTFDYEQYF. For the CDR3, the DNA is TGTGCCAGCAGCGTAAGGACCTTTGACTACGAGCAGTACTTC.

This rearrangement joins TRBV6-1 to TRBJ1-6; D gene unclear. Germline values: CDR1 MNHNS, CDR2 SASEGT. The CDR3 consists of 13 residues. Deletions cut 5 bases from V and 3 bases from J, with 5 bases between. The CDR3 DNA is TGTGCCAGCAGTCCGGACTATAATTCACCCCTCCACTTT. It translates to CASSPDYNSPLHF.

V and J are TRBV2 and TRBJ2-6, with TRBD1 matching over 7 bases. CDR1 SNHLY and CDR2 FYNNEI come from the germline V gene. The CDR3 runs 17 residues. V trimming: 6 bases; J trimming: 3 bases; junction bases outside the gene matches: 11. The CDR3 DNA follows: TGTGCCAGCAGCCACAGGGGTCGCCCTCTTGGGGCCAACGTCCTGACTTTC. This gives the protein CASSHRGRPLGANVLTF. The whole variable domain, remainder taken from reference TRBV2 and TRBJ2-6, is EPEVTQTPSHQVTQMGQEVILRCVPISNHLYFYWYRQILGQKVEFLVSFYNNEISEKSEIFDDQFSVERPDGSNFTLKIRSTKLEDSAMYFCASSHRGRPLGANVLTFGAGSRLTVL.